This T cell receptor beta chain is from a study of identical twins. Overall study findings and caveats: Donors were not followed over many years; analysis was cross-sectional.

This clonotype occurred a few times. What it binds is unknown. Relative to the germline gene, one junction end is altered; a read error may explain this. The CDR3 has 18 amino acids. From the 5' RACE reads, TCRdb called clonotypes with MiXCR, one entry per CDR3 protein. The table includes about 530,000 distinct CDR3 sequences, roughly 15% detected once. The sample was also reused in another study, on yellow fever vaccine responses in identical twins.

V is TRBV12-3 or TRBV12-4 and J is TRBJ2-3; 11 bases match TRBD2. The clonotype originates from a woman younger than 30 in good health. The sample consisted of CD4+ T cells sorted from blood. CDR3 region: CTSSLFPETSGRGDTQYF. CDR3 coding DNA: TGTACCAGCAGTTTATTCCCTGAAACTAGCGGGAGAGGGGATACGCAGTATTTT.